A single sample is the source of the 9 T cell receptor beta chains below, sequenced in a study of OX40 agonist ivuxolimab in advanced cancers. Assay: immunoSEQ multiplex PCR; the TCRdb copy retains only in-frame clones and omits some. The sample shows tens of thousands of clones, around nine tenths of them seen only once. The specimen comprised CD4+ or CD8+ T cells sorted from blood, sampled in a trial of the OX40 agonist ivuxolimab. These receptors originate from an adult with an advanced solid tumor such as melanoma, head and neck, liver or kidney cancer.

This clone was counted between two and nine times. The rearrangement links TRBV2 to TRBJ1-1, with a tentative D call TRBD1 (5 bases). Germline V gene data show CDR1 as SNHLY and CDR2 as FYNNEI. Trimming left V 3 bases short and J 3 bases short, with 17 bases between. CDR3 length: 16 amino acids. The CDR3 DNA follows: TGTGCCAGCAGTGAGGAAGGGGTTACGAAGGACACTGAAGCTTTCTTT. Amino acids: CASSEEGVTKDTEAFF.

The gene calls are TRBV4-2 and TRBJ1-2, with no clear D. The CDR3 length is 14 residues. The V end was cut by 1 base, the J end by 7 bases, with 13 bases between. Germline V gene lookup returns CDR1 LGHNA and CDR2 YNFKEQ. CDR3 nucleotide sequence: TGTGCCAGCAGCCAAGGAATCGCGGCGGGTGGCTACACCTTC. This sequence encodes CASSQGIAAGGYTF.

The rearrangement joins TRBV11-2 to TRBJ2-2; TRBD2 matches 9 bases. The V segment lost 5 bases and the J segment 2 bases; nucleotides outside the gene matches: 9. CDR1 and CDR2 (germline): SGHAT, FQNNGV. The CDR3 consists of 17 residues. CDR3 sequence reads: CASSISGGLSNTGELFF. DNA for the CDR3: TGTGCCAGCAGCATTAGCGGGGGCCTCAGTAACACCGGGGAGCTGTTTTTT.

CDR3 region: CASSLVDRANTEAFF. The CDR3 bases are TGTGCCAGCAGCTTGGTTGACAGGGCGAACACTGAAGCTTTCTTT. The V call is TRBV5-6, the J call TRBJ1-1; 7 nucleotides match TRBD1. Per the germline V gene, CDR1 is SGHDT and CDR2 is YYEEEE. With 0 bases clipped from V and 1 base from J, the junction kept 3 bases outside the gene matches. This CDR3 contains 15 residues. Based on the CDR3 plus reference TRBV5-6 and TRBJ1-1, the full variable domain is DAGVTQSPTHLIKTRGQQVTLRCSPKSGHDTVSWYQQALGQGPQFIFQYYEEEERQRGNFPDRFSGHQFPNYSSELNVNALLLGDSALYLCASSLVDRANTEAFFGQGTRLTVV.

This chain's CDR3 is CASSPERTVEHGYTF. CDR3 nucleotides: TGTGCCAGCTCACCGGAGCGAACAGTGGAGCATGGCTACACCTTC. The gene calls are TRBV18 and TRBJ1-2; the D is unclear. From germline, CDR1 is KGHSH and CDR2 LQKENI. Trimming shortened V by 3 bases and J by 6 bases, and 17 bases separated the two germline ends. This CDR3 has 15 residues.

This chain joins TRBV30 and TRBJ1-5; D is undetermined. There are 13 residues in the CDR3. The V end was cut by 5 bases, the J end by 0 bases, with 8 bases between. Germline-derived CDR1 and CDR2 are GTSNPN and SVGIG (reference sequence). CDR3 nucleotides: TGTGCCTGGGGACGAGATAGCAATCAGCCCCAGCATTTT. It codes for CAWGRDSNQPQHF.

The V call is TRBV6-5, the J call TRBJ2-7, with 7 nucleotides matching TRBD2. The CDR3 has 14 residues. The V segment lost 4 bases and the J segment 2 bases; nucleotides outside the gene matches: 5. The germline V gene has CDR1 MNHEY and CDR2 SVGAGI. The CDR3 loop reads CASSFSGGPYEQYF. The CDR3 region has the DNA TGTGCCAGCAGTTTCTCGGGAGGTCCCTACGAGCAGTACTTC.

This clone was counted between two and nine times. The J gene is TRBJ1-1, the V gene TRBV15; no clear D gene. V was cut by 0 bases and J by 7 bases, with 12 bases left in between. The CDR3 is made up of 14 amino acids. Looked up from germline, CDR1 is LNHNV and CDR2 is YYDKDF (reference sequence). The CDR3 DNA sequence: TGTGCCACCAGCAGAGATAAAAGGGCCCTTGAAGCTTTCTTT. Protein: CATSRDKRALEAFF.

About this clone itself: Compared with germline, one end of the junction differs, possibly owing to a read error. The chain carries TRBV7-2 and TRBJ2-5; TRBD2 matches 7 bases. Germline CDR1 SGHTA, CDR2 FQGNSA. This CDR3 contains 13 residues. The CDR3 sequence is CASSLAGGTRKYF. CDR3 DNA sequence: TGTGCCAGCAGCCTAGCCGGGGGGACCCGGAAGTACTTC. Looking up the rest from reference TRBV7-2 and TRBJ2-5 gives the full variable domain: GAGVSQSPSNKVTEKGKDVELRCDPISGHTALYWYRQSLGQGLEFLIYFQGNSAPDKSGLPSDRFSAERTGGSVSTLTIQRTQQEDSAVYLCASSLAGGTRKYFGPGTRLLVL.